The T cell receptor (beta chain) described here comes from a study of T cell responses to AZD1222 COVID-19 vaccine. General observations from the study: The breadth and depth of Spike-specific TCRs increased once two AZD1222 doses had been given. Baseline serology detected seropositivity in only 6 or 7 AZD1222 recipients. Scientists sampled the repertoires only once the peak T cell response had passed.

The study pooled second doses at about 4 or about 12 weeks. Produced via immunoSEQ multiplex PCR; TCRdb's table is partial and in-frame only. Altogether 150,000 to 200,000 clones are present, 85% to 95% being singletons, with the ten largest covering 5.1%. Concerning this clone itself: The antigen remains unidentified.

The V gene's germline CDR1 is SGHRS and CDR2 YFSETQ. The CDR3 sequence is 16 residues long. V was clipped by 1 base and J by 4 bases; unmatched bases: 8. The sequencing used peripheral blood, collected 28 days after the second AZD1222 dose. The sequence derives from an adult who received the AZD1222 COVID-19 vaccine. The rearrangement uses TRBV5-1 and TRBJ2-3; 8 nucleotides align to TRBD2. Here the CDR3 DNA reads TGCGCCAGCAGCTTGTCGCCAGCGGGAGATGCAGATACGCAGTATTTT. Its translation: CASSLSPAGDADTQYF.